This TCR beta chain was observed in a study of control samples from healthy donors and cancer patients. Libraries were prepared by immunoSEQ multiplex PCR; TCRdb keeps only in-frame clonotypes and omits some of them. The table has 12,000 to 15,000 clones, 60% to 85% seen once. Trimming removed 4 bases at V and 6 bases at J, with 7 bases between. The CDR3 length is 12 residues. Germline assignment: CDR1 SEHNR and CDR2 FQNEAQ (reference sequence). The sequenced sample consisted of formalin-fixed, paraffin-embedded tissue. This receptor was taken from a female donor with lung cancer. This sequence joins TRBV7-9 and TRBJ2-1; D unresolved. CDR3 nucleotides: TGTGCCAGCAGCTCTGAGAGCAATGAGCAGTTCTTC. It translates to CASSSESNEQFF.